Only a few counts were recorded for the clone carrying this TCR beta chain. What it recognizes is unknown. The junction departs from the called germline gene at one end, perhaps through a read error. This sample is part of a study of blood T cells in healthy people across ages. They isolated at least 6 million PBMCs from each sample. It was with a sample-barcoded 5' primer and a J-beta primer mix that a second PCR of roughly 7 to 12 cycles was run. Using its own MiXCR run on the 5' RACE reads, TCRdb lists one record per CDR3 protein. The sample consists of about 570,000 distinct CDR3 sequences, 25% to 30% of them appearing once. Germline V gene sequence: CDR1 SGHRS, CDR2 YFSETQ. The CDR3 covers 14 residues. Notes on the study in general: Estimated diversity, derived from one million T cells, was regarded as an underestimate.

Sequences were obtained from blood. The TCR sequence derives from a woman in her 70s in good health. The V and J genes are TRBV5-1 and TRBJ2-2; 11 bases agree with TRBD2. CDR3 DNA: TGCGCCAGCAATAGCGGGGGGGCCCCCGGGGAGCCGTTTTTT. Protein: CASNSGGAPGEPFF.